This T cell receptor (beta chain) is drawn from a study of T-cell reconstitution after alpha-beta-depleted transplantation in children. Construction of the TCRbeta library involved unique molecular identifiers. In TCRdb, the PCR reads were re-called with MiXCR into one record per CDR3 protein. The table has about 540,000 distinct CDR3 sequences, approximately 20% seen once; the top ten hold 3.3%. This specimen was PBMCs from the stem cell graft donor, taken from the stem cell graft. This receptor was obtained from a human donor who donated a stem cell graft to a child with acute lymphoblastic leukemia.

CDR3 loop: CASSQPHKQGNTIYF. As DNA, the CDR3 is TGTGCCAGCAGCCAACCCCACAAGCAAGGAAACACCATATATTTT. The chain recombines TRBV7-6 with TRBJ1-3; unclear D gene. This CDR3 has 15 amino acids. V was pared by 5 bases and J by 4 bases, with 15 bases between. CDR1 and CDR2 from the germline V gene are SGHVS and FNYEAQ.